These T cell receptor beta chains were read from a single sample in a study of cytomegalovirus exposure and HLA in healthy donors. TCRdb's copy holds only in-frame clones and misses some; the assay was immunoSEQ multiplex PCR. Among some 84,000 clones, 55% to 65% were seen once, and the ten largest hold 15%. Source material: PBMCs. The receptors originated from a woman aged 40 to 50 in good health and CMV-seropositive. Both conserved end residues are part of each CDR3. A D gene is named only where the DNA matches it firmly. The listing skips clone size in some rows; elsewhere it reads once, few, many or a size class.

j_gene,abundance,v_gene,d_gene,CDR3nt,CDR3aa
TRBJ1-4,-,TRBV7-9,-,TGTGCCAGCTCCCGGGAGGAGGGAAAACTGTTTTTT,CASSREEGKLFF
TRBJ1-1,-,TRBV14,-,TGTGCCAGCAGCCCGTTGGCAACCTTCACTGAAGCTTTCTTT,CASSPLATFTEAFF
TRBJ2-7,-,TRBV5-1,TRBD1,TGCGCCAGCAGCTTGTTCAGGGGGCGCGAGCAGTACTTC,CASSLFRGREQYF
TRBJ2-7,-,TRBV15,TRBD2,TGTGCCACCAGCAGAGATCGACTAGCCTCCTACGAGCAGTACTTC,CATSRDRLASYEQYF
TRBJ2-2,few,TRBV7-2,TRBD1,TGTGCCAGCAGCGCCCGGGACAGGGGCCTCACCGGGGAGCTGTTTTTT,CASSARDRGLTGELFF
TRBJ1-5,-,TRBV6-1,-,TGTGCCAGCAGTGTCCTGGTCCCCTATAGCAATCAGCCCCAGCATTTT,CASSVLVPYSNQPQHF
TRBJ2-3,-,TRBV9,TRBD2,TGTGCCAGCAGCGAATCCGGGACTACCTCTGACACGCAGTATTTT,CASSESGTTSDTQYF
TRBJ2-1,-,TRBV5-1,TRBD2,TGCGCCAGCAGAAGGACTAGCGGGGACAATGAGCAGTTCTTC,CASRRTSGDNEQFF
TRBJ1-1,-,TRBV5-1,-,TGCGCCAGCACCCGAGGGCAGGAGAACACTGAAGCTTTCTTT,CASTRGQENTEAFF
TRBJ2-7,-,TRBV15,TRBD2,TGTGCCACCAGCAGAGAACTAGCGGCAGGGAGACAGTACTTC,CATSRELAAGRQYF
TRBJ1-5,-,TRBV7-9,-,TGTGCCAGCAGTCTCACTTCCGATCAGCCCCAGCATTTT,CASSLTSDQPQHF
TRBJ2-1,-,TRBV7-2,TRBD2,TGTGCCAGCAGCCGAAGCGGGACTAGCGGGAGTAGCTCCTACAATGAGCAGTTCTTC,CASSRSGTSGSSSYNEQFF
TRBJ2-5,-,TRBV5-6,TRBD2,TGTGCCAGCAGCTCACTAGCGGGGAGTGGTGAGACCCAGTACTTC,CASSSLAGSGETQYF
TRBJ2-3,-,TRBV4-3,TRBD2,TGCGCCAGCAGCCAACTTGCGGCTAGCGGGAGTCGGGTAACAGATACGCAGTATTTT,CASSQLAASGSRVTDTQYF
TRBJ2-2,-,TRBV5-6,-,TGTGCCAGCAGCTTGGGACTATCCACCGGGGAGCTGTTTTTT,CASSLGLSTGELFF
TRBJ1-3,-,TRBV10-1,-,TGCGCCAGCAGCCCTATCTCTGGAAACACCATATATTTT,CASSPISGNTIYF
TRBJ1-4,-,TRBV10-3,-,TGTGCCATCAGTGACTCAGGGTTCAGGGAAAAACTGTTTTTT,CAISDSGFREKLFF
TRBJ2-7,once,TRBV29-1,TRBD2,TGCAGCGTTGATGGGGAGCCTAGCGGGAGTAAGCAGTACTTC,CSVDGEPSGSKQYF
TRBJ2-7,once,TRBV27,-,TGTGCCAGCAGTTTGGGAAGACCCTCGGGGGAGCAGTACTTC,CASSLGRPSGEQYF
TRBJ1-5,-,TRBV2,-,TGTGCCAGCAGGAGAGAGGATCAGCCCCAGCATTTT,CASRREDQPQHF
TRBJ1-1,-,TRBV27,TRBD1,TGTGCCAGCAGTCGGGACAGGGGGTACACTGAAGCTTTCTTT,CASSRDRGYTEAFF
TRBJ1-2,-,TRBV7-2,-,TGTGCCAGCAGCTTAGGGACAGCAACGGGCTACACCTTC,CASSLGTATGYTF
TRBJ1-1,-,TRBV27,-,TGTGCCAGCACGACCAGGGGCACTGAAGCTTTCTTT,CASTTRGTEAFF
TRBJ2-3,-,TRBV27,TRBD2,TGTGCCAGCAGTTCGAGCGGGAGGTCAACAGATACGCAGTATTTT,CASSSSGRSTDTQYF
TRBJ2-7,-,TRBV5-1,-,TGCGCCAGCAGCTTGGGTGGCAGGACCTACGAGCAGTACTTC,CASSLGGRTYEQYF
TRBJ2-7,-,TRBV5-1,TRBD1,TGCGCCAGCAGGCCACAACAGGGGGCGCCAGGTGAGCAGTACTTC,CASRPQQGAPGEQYF
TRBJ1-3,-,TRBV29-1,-,TGCAGCGTTGAAGATAAGGTCCCTCCACAGGGTGGCGTTGGAAACACCATATATTTT,CSVEDKVPPQGGVGNTIYF
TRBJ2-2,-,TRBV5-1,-,TGCGCCAGCAGCGCCGGGACTTTCTTCACCGGGGAGCTGTTTTTT,CASSAGTFFTGELFF
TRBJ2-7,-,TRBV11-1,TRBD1,TGTGCCAGCAGCTGGGGACAGGGGGCTTCCTACGAGCAGTACTTC,CASSWGQGASYEQYF
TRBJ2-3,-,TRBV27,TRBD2,TGTGCCACCTTTAGCGGGAGGCAGGGTACGCAGTATTTT,CATFSGRQGTQYF
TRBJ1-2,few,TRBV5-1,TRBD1,TGCGCCAGCAGCTTTAACAGGGGGCGCGACTATGGCTACACCTTC,CASSFNRGRDYGYTF
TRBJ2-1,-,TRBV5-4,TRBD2,TGTGCCAGCAGCGGTGACCTAGCGGCGAATGAGCAGTTCTTC,CASSGDLAANEQFF
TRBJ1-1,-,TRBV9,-,TGTGCCAGCAGCGCGGACAGAATGAACACTGAAGCTTTCTTT,CASSADRMNTEAFF
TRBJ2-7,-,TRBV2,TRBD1,TGTGCCACTAGAACAGGGGTTATATCCCACGAGCAGTACTTC,CATRTGVISHEQYF
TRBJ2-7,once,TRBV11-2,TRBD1,TGTGCCAGCAGCGGACCGGGACAGGGGTTCAACGAGCAGTACTTC,CASSGPGQGFNEQYF
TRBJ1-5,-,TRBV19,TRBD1,TGTGCCAGTAGTAATCACCCTCCCGGGACAGGGTTTATGCAGCCCCAGCATTTT,CASSNHPPGTGFMQPQHF
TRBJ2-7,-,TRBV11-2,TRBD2,TGTGCCAGCAGCTCAAGGCCTAGCGGGAGCTCCTACGAGCAGTACTTC,CASSSRPSGSSYEQYF
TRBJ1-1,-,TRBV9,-,TGTGCCAGCAGCTCCAAATCGGCAGGGCCCATGAACACTGAAGCTTTCTTT,CASSSKSAGPMNTEAFF
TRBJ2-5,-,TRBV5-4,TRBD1,TGTGCCAGCAGCCCGGGGGACAGGCCGGAGACCCAGTACTTC,CASSPGDRPETQYF
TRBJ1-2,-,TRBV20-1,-,TGCAGTGCCCGAGCATTTGGCTACACCTTC,CSARAFGYTF
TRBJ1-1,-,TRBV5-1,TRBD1,TGCGCCAGCAGGTCCTCGACAGGGGTGGCTGAAGCTTTCTTT,CASRSSTGVAEAFF
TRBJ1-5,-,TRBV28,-,TGTGCCAGCAGTCGGTCCCAGGGAGGATATCAGCCCCAGCATTTT,CASSRSQGGYQPQHF
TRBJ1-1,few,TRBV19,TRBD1,TGTGCCAGTAGTATAGGGACCCGGGACAGGAACACTGAAGCTTTCTTT,CASSIGTRDRNTEAFF
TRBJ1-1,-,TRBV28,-,TGTGCCAGCAGGAGACAGATCATGAACACTGAAGATTTCTTT,CASRRQIMNTEDFF
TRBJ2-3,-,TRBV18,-,TGTGCCAGCTCACCACGGGCAGAGGGAGATACGCAGTATTTT,CASSPRAEGDTQYF
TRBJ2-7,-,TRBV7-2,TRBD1,TGTGCCAGCAGCTCGGGACAGGGTAGCTCCTACGAGCAGTACTTC,CASSSGQGSSYEQYF
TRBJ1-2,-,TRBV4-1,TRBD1,TGCGCCAGCAGCCATCTACAGGGGCCCATTAACTATGGCTACACCTTC,CASSHLQGPINYGYTF
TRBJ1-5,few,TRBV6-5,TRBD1,TGTGCCAGCACCAAGGAGACAGGGACGGAGCCCCAGCATTTT,CASTKETGTEPQHF
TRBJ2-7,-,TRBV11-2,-,TGTGCCAGCAGCTTGGGATGGACGGGGAACAACGAGCAGTACTTC,CASSLGWTGNNEQYF
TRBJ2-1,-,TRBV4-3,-,TGCGCCAGCAGCCAAGGAAGCATGGGGGAGGCCACCTACAATGAGCAGTTCTTC,CASSQGSMGEATYNEQFF
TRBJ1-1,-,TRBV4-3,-,TGCGCCAGCAGCCCCCTAGGCGACACTGAAGCTTTCTTT,CASSPLGDTEAFF
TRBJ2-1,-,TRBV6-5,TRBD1,TGTGCCAGCACCCAGGGGGCATCCAATGAGCAGTTCTTC,CASTQGASNEQFF
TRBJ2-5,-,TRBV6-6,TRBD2,TGTGCCAGCAGGGACGGGACTAGCGGACAAGAGACCCAGTACTTC,CASRDGTSGQETQYF
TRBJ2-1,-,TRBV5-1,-,TGCGCCAGCAAGGATGGGTTGGGGACAAGTTACAATGAGCAGTTCTTC,CASKDGLGTSYNEQFF
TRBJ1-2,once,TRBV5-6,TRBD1,TGTGCCAGCAGCTTGTTTGGGGACAGCCCGGTTCGTGGCTACACCTTC,CASSLFGDSPVRGYTF
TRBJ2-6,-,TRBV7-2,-,TGTGCCAGCAGCTTAGCCTCAGGGGTTGGGGCCAACGTCCTGACTTTC,CASSLASGVGANVLTF
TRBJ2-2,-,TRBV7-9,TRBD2,TGTGCCAGCAGCGTAGCGGGAACAGGGCCGTCCACCGGGGAGCTGTTTTTT,CASSVAGTGPSTGELFF
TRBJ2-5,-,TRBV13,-,TGTGCCAGCAGCTTAGGAGGGGGACCCTTAGGGGAGACCCAGTACTTC,CASSLGGGPLGETQYF
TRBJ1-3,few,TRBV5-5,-,TGTGCCAGCAGCTTGGTTCAGGGAAACACCATATATTTT,CASSLVQGNTIYF
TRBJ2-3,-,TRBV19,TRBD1,TGTGCCAGTAGTATCTTACAGGGGCCCACAGATACGCAGTATTTT,CASSILQGPTDTQYF